Below, 17 T cell receptor beta chains from the same sample are listed, as sequenced in a study of regulatory T cells in long-lasting Graves disease. Through Arm-PCR of CDR3 regions and iRepertoire HTBI primers, TCR beta libraries were built. TCRdb recomputed calls from the multiplex PCR reads with MiXCR, one row per CDR3 protein. The sample records 560,000 or so distinct CDR3 sequences, around 16% being singletons. The time point here: newly diagnosed GD, antithyroid drugs for less than 3 months. TCR sequences were obtained from RNA taken from PBMCs. The same data also went into a second study, on T cells in Graves' hyperthyroidism and ophthalmopathy.

The material sequenced was peripheral blood mononuclear cells (PBMCs), taken at new diagnosis, from a patient treated with antithyroid drugs. The receptors were sampled from a man younger than 35 with Graves disease.

The sample holds many counts of this clonotype. The chain combines TRBV12-3 or TRBV12-4 with TRBJ2-7; possible D gene TRBD1, 6 bases. CDR3 size: 14 residues. Trimming left V 6 bases short and J 5 bases short, with 17 bases between. DNA of the CDR3: TGTGCCAGCAGCAGACAGGCGACAGTGGACGAGCAGTACTTC. Translated: CASSRQATVDEQYF.

The rearrangement uses TRBV29-1 and TRBJ1-1; tentatively, D is TRBD1 (6 bases). The CDR3 runs 12 residues. Germline CDR1 reads SQVTM; CDR2 reads ANQGSEA. Trimming stripped 3 bases from V and 8 bases from J, with 13 bases between. As DNA, the CDR3 is TGCAGCGTTGACGACACCGGGACAGAAGCTTTCTTT. Residues: CSVDDTGTEAFF. Using reference TRBV29-1 and TRBJ1-1 for the parts outside the CDR3, the full variable domain is SAVISQKPSRDICQRGTSLTIQCQVDSQVTMMFWYRQQPGQSLTLIATANQGSEATYESGFVIDKFPISRPNLTFSTLTVSNMSPEDSSIYLCSVDDTGTEAFFGQGTRLTVV.

This rearrangement joins TRBV12-3 or TRBV12-4 to TRBJ2-7; the D is unclear. V was clipped by 3 bases and J by 3 bases, with 9 bases between them. This CDR3 region has 13 residues. This CDR3 is CASSFGERYEQYF. The CDR3 coding sequence is TGTGCCAGCAGTTTCGGCGAACGCTACGAGCAGTACTTC.

The V and J genes are TRBV20-1 and TRBJ2-7, with 7 bases lining up with TRBD2. Trimming at V came to 4 bases and at J to 3 bases, leaving 12 bases not matched to a gene. Germline V gene data show CDR1 as DFQATT and CDR2 as SNEGSKA (reference sequence). The CDR3 has 15 residues. The CDR3 spells CSANGGQRDVYEQYF. Here the CDR3 DNA reads TGCAGTGCTAATGGAGGTCAGCGGGATGTCTACGAGCAGTACTTC.

The table lists this clonotype with many counts. V and J are TRBV3-1 and TRBJ1-2, with D possibly matching TRBD1 (5 bases). Germline CDR1 and CDR2: LGHDT and YNNKEL (reference sequence). The CDR3 runs to 13 residues. Trimming cost V 4 bases and J 9 bases, with 15 bases left between them. This CDR3 reads CASSREQAFSYTF. The CDR3 DNA is TGTGCCAGCAGCCGAGAACAGGCCTTTAGCTACACCTTC.

In DNA, the CDR3 is TGTGCCAGCAGGACCGGGACAGGGGACACCGGGGAGCTGTTTTTT. Translated: CASRTGTGDTGELFF. This chain links TRBV7-3 with TRBJ2-2; 10 positions agree with TRBD1. Per germline, CDR1 SGHTA and CDR2 FQGTGA. J lost 3 bases, V lost 6 bases, and 4 bases had no gene match. CDR3 length: 15 amino acids.

This clonotype came up a few times. This chain uses TRBV4-2 with TRBJ2-7; D may be TRBD1 (5 bases). V lost 1 base and J lost 3, with 13 bases in between. Germline loops: CDR1 LGHNA, CDR2 YNFKEQ. The CDR3 is 15 amino acids. DNA for the CDR3: TGTGCCAGCAGCCAAGTCGTGAGGCAGGGCTACGAGCAGTACTTC. Translating it yields CASSQVVRQGYEQYF.

V is TRBV12-3 or TRBV12-4 and J is TRBJ2-7; 8 bases align to TRBD2. This CDR3 has 16 residues. V shed 4 bases, J shed 4 bases, and the junction held 12 bases outside the gene matches. The DNA for the CDR3 is TGTGCCAGCAGTTCCCTCCGGGGGGGACTCTTTTACGAGCAGTACTTC. Its protein product is CASSSLRGGLFYEQYF.

V usage is TRBV13 and J usage is TRBJ1-1; D gene uncertain. V was pared by 6 bases and J by 2 bases, with 10 bases between. In germline, CDR1 is PRHDT, CDR2 FYEKMQ (reference sequence). The CDR3 is 13 amino acids. CDR3: CASRNSLNTEAFF. CDR3 nucleotides: TGTGCCAGCAGGAACTCCCTAAACACTGAAGCTTTCTTT.

This clonotype was seen at least ten times. The rearrangement joins TRBV6-1 to TRBJ2-3; TRBD1 agrees at 7 bases. The V gene's germline CDR1 is MNHNS and CDR2 SASEGT. The CDR3 contains 14 residues. V was pared by 6 bases and J by 1 base, with 4 bases of the junction left unmatched. CDR3 sequence reads: CASRTDRGTDTQYF. CDR3 coding DNA: TGTGCCAGCAGGACCGACAGGGGCACAGATACGCAGTATTTT.

V usage is TRBV12-3 or TRBV12-4 and J usage is TRBJ2-7; D is undetermined. V was clipped by 1 base and J by 2 bases, with 15 bases between them. This CDR3 has 16 amino acids. The chain's CDR3 is CASSLVSYGVTYEQYF. The CDR3 DNA reads as TGTGCCAGCAGTTTAGTTTCCTATGGGGTGACCTACGAGCAGTACTTC.

CDR3 sequence reads: CASSVDPASGSLTDTQYF. Written as DNA, the CDR3 is TGTGCCAGCAGCGTAGACCCCGCGAGCGGGTCCCTCACAGATACGCAGTATTTT. The rearrangement uses TRBV9 and TRBJ2-3, with D possibly matching TRBD2 (6 bases). Germline loops: CDR1 SGDLS, CDR2 YYNGEE. The CDR3 extends over 18 amino acids. Deletions cut 0 bases from V and 2 bases from J, with 19 bases between.

This chain joins TRBV4-1 and TRBJ2-3, with 9 bases matching TRBD2. CDR3 length: 18 amino acids. V lost 0 bases to trimming and J lost 2 bases; unmatched junction nucleotides: 9. Germline loops: CDR1 MGHRA, CDR2 YSYEKL. The CDR3 DNA reads TGCGCCAGCAGCCAAGATGACGCCAGCGGGAGGACCACAGATACGCAGTATTTT. Translated, it gives CASSQDDASGRTTDTQYF.

This clonotype was found a few times. The chain recombines TRBV12-3 or TRBV12-4 with TRBJ2-7, with D hard to call. V lost 6 bases and J 5 bases, leaving 11 bases between the germline ends. The CDR3 totals 12 residues. The CDR3 nucleotides read TGTGCCAGCAGCTTCTCTACGGACGAGCAGTACTTC. Translation: CASSFSTDEQYF.

There are many counts of this clonotype. V and J are TRBV7-3 and TRBJ2-1; 13 nucleotides align to TRBD2. CDR3 size: 13 residues. Germline values: CDR1 SGHTA, CDR2 FQGTGA. V lost 6 bases to trimming and J lost 9 bases; unmatched junction nucleotides: 2. CDR3 DNA sequence: TGTGCCAGCAGAACTAGCGGGAGGGGTGAGCAGTTCTTC. Amino acid sequence: CASRTSGRGEQFF. The full variable domain, in which reference TRBV7-3 and TRBJ2-1 provide the parts outside the CDR3, is GAGVSQTPSNKVTEKGKYVELRCDPISGHTALYWYRQSLGQGPEFLIYFQGTGAADDSGLPNDRFFAVRPEGSVSTLKIQRTERGDSAVYLCASRTSGRGEQFFGPGTRLTVL.

The chain has TRBV7-8 and TRBJ1-5; TRBD1 aligns across 7 bases. The CDR3 is made up of 15 amino acids. The trim removed 2 bases at V and 5 bases at J, leaving 6 bases unmatched. Germline assignment: CDR1 SGHVS and CDR2 FQNEAQ. The CDR3 DNA reads as TGTGCCAGCAGCTTAAGGGGACAGCGCGATCAGCCCCAGCATTTT. Translated, it gives CASSLRGQRDQPQHF.

This clonotype was picked up a small number of times. A much larger clone is a single base away; this may be a read error. The rearrangement joins TRBV20-1 to TRBJ2-7, with 10 bases fitting TRBD2. The CDR3 has 13 amino acids. Germline V gives CDR1 DFQATT, CDR2 SNEGSKA (reference sequence). The CDR3 bases are TGCAGTACTAGTCTAGCGGGAGTAGGGGAGCAGTACTTC. It yields the protein CSTSLAGVGEQYF.